The 19 T cell receptor beta chains reported below all come from one sample, sequenced in a study of blood T cell dynamics during melanoma immunotherapy. The assay was immunoSEQ multiplex PCR, and TCRdb's table has in-frame clones only and misses some. The sample holds about 8,500 clones, roughly four fifths seen once. Time point: pre-treatment baseline. Specimen: blood, collected from a patient treated with checkpoint blockade. These TCRs come from a human donor with melanoma.

V is TRBV5-4 and J is TRBJ2-1, with D perhaps matching TRBD2 (6 bases). V shed 5 bases and J shed 0 bases, with 15 bases lying between them. Germline-derived CDR1 and CDR2 are SGHNT and YYREEE (reference sequence). CDR3 size: 16 residues. CDR3 loop: CASSPGGASSYNEQFF. The DNA for the CDR3 is TGTGCCAGCAGTCCCGGGGGAGCGAGCTCCTACAATGAGCAGTTCTTC.

The rearrangement joins TRBV6-4 to TRBJ1-2; D ambiguous. The CDR3 sequence is 16 residues long. CDR1 is MRHNA, CDR2 SNTAGT, per germline. V lost 0 bases, J lost 2 bases, and 13 bases lay in between. CDR3 in DNA: TGTGCCAGCAGTGACTCGAATCAAGCACCGAACTATGGCTACACCTTC. Translation gives CASSDSNQAPNYGYTF.

This chain uses TRBV10-2 with TRBJ2-5; 7 bases align to TRBD2. The J call may be wrong; the DNA end is better matched by TRBJ2-7. Per the germline V gene, CDR1 is WSHSY and CDR2 is SAAADI. The CDR3 covers 13 residues. The chain's CDR3 is CATLGGSSYEQYF. CDR3 DNA: TGCGCCACCCTGGGGGGGAGCTCCTACGAGCAGTACTTC.

The CDR3 here is CASSSASGSRNYGYTF. The DNA of the CDR3 is TGTGCCAGCAGCTCGGCGAGCGGGTCGAGGAACTATGGCTACACCTTC. This chain connects TRBV7-6 to TRBJ1-2; no firm D call. Per germline, CDR1 SGHVS and CDR2 FNYEAQ. This CDR3 is 16 amino acids long. Trimming removed 4 bases at V and 2 bases at J, with 17 bases between.

The genes are TRBV11-3 and TRBJ2-7, with TRBD1 identical over 10 bases. The ends lost 5 bases at V and 5 bases at J; junction bases unmatched: 12. This CDR3 has 16 amino acids. From germline, CDR1 is SGHNT and CDR2 YENEEA. Here the CDR3 DNA reads TGTGCCAGCAGCCTAGGACTGGGACAGGGGATGGACGAGCAGTACTTC. Protein sequence: CASSLGLGQGMDEQYF.

The chain is built from TRBV20-1 and TRBJ1-5; 7 positions agree with TRBD1. The CDR3 is 11 residues long. Germline V CDR1 and CDR2: DFQATT, SNEGSKA (reference sequence). V shed 3 bases and J 9 bases; nucleotides not matched to a gene: 2. CDR3 in DNA: TGCAGTGCTAGGCAGGGGGGGCCCCAGCATTTT. Translating gives CSARQGGPQHF.

The CDR3 sequence is CASSLAGRGSYNEQFF. DNA for the CDR3: TGTGCCAGCAGTCTTGCCGGCAGGGGTTCCTACAATGAGCAGTTCTTC. The chain has TRBV9 and TRBJ2-1; D is possibly TRBD1 (6 bases). V lost 5 bases and J lost 1, with 16 bases in between. This CDR3 region has 16 residues. Germline V gives CDR1 SGDLS, CDR2 YYNGEE.

The chain recombines TRBV19 with TRBJ2-1; 9 bases line up with TRBD2. The CDR3 spans 15 residues. Germline V gene sequence: CDR1 LNHDA, CDR2 SQIVND (reference sequence). Unmatched junction bases numbered 10, after V lost 6 bases and J lost 7 bases. The CDR3 DNA reads TGTGCCAGTAGGGAACTAGCGGGTGCGGGGAATGAGCAGTTCTTC. Its protein is CASRELAGAGNEQFF.

Remarks on this clone: Germline is not matched at one junction end, which may reflect a read error. The CDR3, as DNA: TGTGCTAGCAGCAGACGGAATTTCGGGACTAGCGGGAGTACGAATGAGCAGTTCTTC. It encodes CASSRRNFGTSGSTNEQFF. The chain recombines TRBV7-7 with TRBJ2-1, with 14 bases that match TRBD2. This CDR3 has 19 residues. Germline V gene sequence: CDR1 SSHAT, CDR2 FNYEAQ (reference sequence).

CDR3 sequence: CASSQVLGTLGYEQYF. CDR3 nucleotide sequence: TGTGCCAGCAGCCAAGTTTTGGGCACCTTGGGGTACGAGCAGTACTTC. The chain carries TRBV4-2 and TRBJ2-7; D not certain. Trimming cost V 1 base and J 4 bases, with 17 bases left between them. In germline, CDR1 is LGHNA, CDR2 YNFKEQ. The CDR3 length is 16 residues.

This chain connects TRBV7-2 to TRBJ2-3, with D uncertain. Germline CDR1 reads SGHTA; CDR2 reads FQGNSA. V shed 1 base and J shed 1 base, with 6 bases lying between them. CDR3 length: 14 residues. The CDR3 is CASSLDGRTDTQYF. DNA for the CDR3: TGTGCCAGCAGCTTAGATGGCCGCACAGATACGCAGTATTTT.

Of note for this clone: The junction departs from the called germline gene at one end, perhaps through a read error. The same CDR3 arises from other DNA sequences in this sample as well. The chain uses TRBV5-1 and TRBJ2-1; no definite D call. Germline-derived CDR1 and CDR2 are SGHRS and YFSETQ. The CDR3 spans 12 residues. CDR3 protein: CASSLAGSGQFF. Here the CDR3 DNA reads TGCGCCAGCAGTTTGGCCGGGTCGGGGCAGTTCTTC.

The table lists this clone with a few counts. J is TRBJ1-1 and V is TRBV14; D remains unclear. Trimming took off 6 bases at V and 1 base at J, with 12 bases between the two ends. Looked up from germline, CDR1 is SGHDN and CDR2 is FVKESK. There are 14 residues in the CDR3. This CDR3 reads CASSQLQANTEAFF. The DNA for the CDR3 is TGTGCCAGCAGTCAATTGCAGGCGAACACTGAAGCTTTCTTT. Complete variable domain (other parts from reference TRBV14 and TRBJ1-1): EAGVTQFPSHSVIEKGQTVTLRCDPISGHDNLYWYRRVMGKEIKFLLHFVKESKQDESGMPNNRFLAERTGGTYSTLKVQPAELEDSGVYFCASSQLQANTEAFFGQGTRLTVV.

The gene calls are TRBV7-8 and TRBJ1-2; D is unclear. Trimming took off 0 bases at V and 8 bases at J, with 16 bases between the two ends. Germline loops: CDR1 SGHVS, CDR2 FQNEAQ. CDR3 length: 15 residues. The CDR3 is CASSLARGALLGYTF. Here the CDR3 DNA reads TGTGCCAGCAGCTTAGCGCGCGGAGCCTTACTCGGCTACACCTTC. Supplemented by reference TRBV7-8 and TRBJ1-2, the full variable domain reads GAGVSQSPRYKVAKRGQDVALRCDPISGHVSLFWYQQALGQGPEFLTYFQNEAQLDKSGLPSDRFFAERPEGSVSTLKIQRTQQEDSAVYLCASSLARGALLGYTFGSGTRLTVV.

With respect to this clone: One end of the junction varies from germline; a read error may be responsible. Different DNA sequences within this sample yield the same CDR3. CDR3 in amino acids: CASSLRTGGENTEAFF. The DNA of the CDR3 is TGTGCCAGCAGCTTACGGACAGGGGGTGAGAACACTGAAGCCTTCTTT. The V call is TRBV7-2, the J call TRBJ1-1; 10 nucleotides line up with TRBD1. Germline loops: CDR1 SGHTA, CDR2 FQGNSA. The CDR3 runs 16 residues.

The chain is built from TRBV5-4 and TRBJ2-5; 9 bases line up with TRBD2. This CDR3 is built from 15 residues. The V and J ends lost 3 bases and 2 bases, in that order; junction bases with no gene match: 5. Germline loops: CDR1 SGHNT, CDR2 YYREEE (reference sequence). CDR3: CASSWGTSSQETQYF. CDR3 nucleotides: TGTGCCAGCAGCTGGGGGACTAGCAGTCAAGAGACCCAGTACTTC.

The chain links TRBV29-1 to TRBJ2-4; D gene unclear. The CDR3 runs 14 residues. Germline V gene lookup returns CDR1 SQVTM and CDR2 ANQGSEA. The V gene lost 6 bases and the J gene lost 1 base, with 13 bases spanning the gap. The CDR3 protein is CSVIISLAKNIQYF. The CDR3 DNA reads as TGCAGCGTAATAATTTCCTTGGCCAAAAACATTCAGTACTTC.

This clone was seen a handful of times. This chain links TRBV2 with TRBJ1-5; D gene unclear. Per germline, CDR1 SNHLY and CDR2 FYNNEI. V lost 0 bases, J lost 6 bases, and 3 bases lay in between. This CDR3 is built from 12 residues. The CDR3: CASSEAIQPQHF. In nucleotides, the CDR3 is TGTGCCAGCAGTGAAGCGATTCAGCCCCAGCATTTT.

This chain connects TRBV9 to TRBJ2-5, with D possibly being TRBD1 or TRBD2 (6 bases each). There are 15 residues in the CDR3. Germline CDR1 and CDR2: SGDLS and YYNGEE. Trimming stripped 4 bases from V and 3 bases from J, with 16 bases between. In nucleotides, the CDR3 is TGTGCCAGCAGCTTCAGGGGAGGTACAGAAGAGACCCAGTACTTC. Its translation is CASSFRGGTEETQYF.